This T cell receptor beta chain was observed in a study of control samples from healthy donors and cancer patients. The germline V gene has CDR1 SGHTA and CDR2 FQGNSA. With 5 bases removed from V and 2 bases from J, the gap between germline ends came to 10 bases. The CDR3 totals 14 residues. Only one count was recorded for this clone. Using immunoSEQ multiplex PCR, the repertoire was profiled, and TCRdb retains in-frame clones only, with some absent. The top ten clones hold approximately 6% of a sample with 150,000 to 180,000 clones, about 94% of them seen once. Source material: blood. The chain uses TRBV7-2 and TRBJ1-5, with D perhaps matching TRBD1 (6 bases). The receptor was isolated from a man aged 40-55 years in good health. The CDR3: CASSNRVGNQPQHF. The DNA for the CDR3 is TGTGCCAGCAGCAACAGGGTAGGCAATCAGCCCCAGCATTTT.